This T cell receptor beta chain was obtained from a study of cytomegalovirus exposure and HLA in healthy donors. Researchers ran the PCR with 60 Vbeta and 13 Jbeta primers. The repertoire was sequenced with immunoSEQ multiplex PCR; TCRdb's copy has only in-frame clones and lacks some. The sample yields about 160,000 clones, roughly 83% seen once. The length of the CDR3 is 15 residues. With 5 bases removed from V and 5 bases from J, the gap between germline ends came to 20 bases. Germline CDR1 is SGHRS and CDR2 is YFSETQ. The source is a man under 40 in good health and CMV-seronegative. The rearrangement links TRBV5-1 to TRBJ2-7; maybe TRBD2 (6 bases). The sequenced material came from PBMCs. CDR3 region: CASRPSRGIADEQYF. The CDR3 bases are TGCGCCAGCAGACCATCGCGGGGTATTGCGGACGAGCAGTACTTC.